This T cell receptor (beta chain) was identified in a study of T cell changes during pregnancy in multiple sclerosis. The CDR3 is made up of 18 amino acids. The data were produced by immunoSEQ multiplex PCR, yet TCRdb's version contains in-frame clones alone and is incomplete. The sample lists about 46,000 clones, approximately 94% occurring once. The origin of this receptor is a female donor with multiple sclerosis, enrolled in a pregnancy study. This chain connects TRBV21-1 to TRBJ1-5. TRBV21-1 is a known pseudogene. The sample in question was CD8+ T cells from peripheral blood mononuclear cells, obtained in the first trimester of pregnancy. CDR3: CASRPGGNRAMPYQPQHF. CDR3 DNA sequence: TGTGCCAGCAGGCCTGGAGGGAACCGGGCCATGCCTTATCAGCCCCAGCATTTT.